This T cell receptor (beta chain) was identified in a study of identical twins. Trimming pared 7 bases from V and 5 bases from J, leaving 15 bases between. The CDR3 runs to 12 residues. Germline loops: CDR1 SQVTM, CDR2 ANQGSEA. Healthy Caucasians alone served as donors. Addition of a universal primer site occurred through template switching, and cDNA carried unique molecular identifiers. MiXCR was run by TCRdb on the 5' RACE reads, yielding one entry per CDR3 protein. The sample has about 430,000 distinct CDR3 sequences, about 18% seen once. The sequence derives from a man between 50 and 59 years old in good health. The chain is built from TRBV29-1 and TRBJ2-7; D unclear. The sample was naive T cells sorted from blood. CDR3 protein: CSAGGQINEQYF. The CDR3 nucleotides read TGCAGCGCCGGTGGGCAGATCAACGAGCAGTACTTC.